This T cell receptor beta chain was obtained from a study of blood T cell repertoires in COVID-19. On the study more broadly: PBMCs, B-cell-depleted T cells, or T cells were the source of the cDNA or gDNA that made up the material.

The assay was immunoSEQ multiplex PCR, and TCRdb's table has in-frame clones only and misses some. The table has about 210,000 clones, 75% to 85% seen once. There are 15 residues in the CDR3. Germline loops: CDR1 SGHRS, CDR2 YFSETQ. V was trimmed by 0 bases and J by 3 bases, leaving 10 bases between them. Remarks on this clone: The same CDR3 can be traced to other DNA sequences in this sample.

The sequencing sample was made of peripheral blood. This clonotype originated in a woman aged 70 to 79 with COVID-19, enrolled during active disease. The gene calls are TRBV5-1 and TRBJ1-3, with D perhaps TRBD1 (5 bases). The CDR3 nucleotides are TGCGCCAGCAGCTTGGCCCCAGGGCTTGGAAACACCATATATTTT. It encodes CASSLAPGLGNTIYF.